The entry below describes one TCR beta chain. Assay: immunoSEQ multiplex PCR; the TCRdb copy retains only in-frame clones and omits some. The sample has 35,000 to 55,000 clones; approximately 92% are singletons. This sample was taken from a study of T cell changes during pregnancy in multiple sclerosis. This CDR3 region has 15 residues. Losses at the gene ends were 2 bases for V and 8 bases for J; bases not matched to a gene: 9. Germline assignment: CDR1 MDHEN and CDR2 SYDVKM. The input for sequencing was CD4+ T cells from peripheral blood mononuclear cells, taken before pregnancy. The gene calls are TRBV28 and TRBJ1-1; 9 nucleotides agree with TRBD1. This TCR was sampled from a female donor with multiple sclerosis, enrolled in a pregnancy study. For the CDR3, the DNA is TGTGCCAGCAGTTTAAGGGGACAGGGATGGATCGAAGCTTTCTTT. Protein product: CASSLRGQGWIEAFF.